These T cell receptor beta chains were read from a single sample in a study of naive and memory T cell subsets. One entry per CDR3 protein results from TCRdb running MiXCR on the UMI-ligation and nested PCR reads. Altogether tens of thousands of distinct CDR3 sequences are present, 8% to 13% being singletons, with the ten largest covering 3% to 5%. This specimen consisted of skin, obtained from a tuberculin skin test site. All receptors come from an adult in good health. The conserved cysteine and the conserved F or W are not part of the CDR3 here.

>TRBJ1-1|12|TRBV29-1
SVDIGGMNTEAF
>TRBJ2-3|14|TRBV9
ASSGRTRGRLDTQY
>TRBJ2-7|12|TRBV20-1
SAIPQGRSYEQY
>TRBJ2-3|15|TRBV10-3
AISAVSGVKRTDTQY
>TRBJ1-1|12|TRBV28
ASTVGPGQAEAF
>TRBJ2-1|13|TRBV9
ASSTAGTGPNEQF
>TRBJ1-1|15|TRBV7-9
ASSLGDGGRVNTEAF
>TRBJ2-7|13|TRBV5-1
ASSSLAGSSYEQY
>TRBJ1-2|11|TRBV5-5
ASSFGVNYGYT
>TRBJ1-1|14|TRBV6-1
ASRAGTGVRNTEAF
>TRBJ2-7|10|TRBV6-2/TRBV6-3
ASSPRYYEQY
>TRBJ2-5|12|TRBV27
ASRDPGRQETQY
>TRBJ2-5|11|TRBV20-1
SARGGNQETQY
>TRBJ2-5|12|TRBV20-1
SARIRGFQETQY
>TRBJ1-2|10|TRBV7-8
ASSPDGYGYT
>TRBJ2-3|13|TRBV7-2
ASSLADSRTDTQY
>TRBJ1-5|12|TRBV3-1
ASSQVGLGQPQH
>TRBJ1-1|13|TRBV4-1
ASSPRGFENTEAF
>TRBJ2-6|13|TRBV27
ASSIPGAGANVLT
>TRBJ1-2|13|TRBV28
ASSTEGRLGSGYT
>TRBJ2-7|14|TRBV20-1
SARALTPTGSYEQY
>TRBJ1-3|12|TRBV7-2
ASSLGGAGNTIY
>TRBJ2-2|12|TRBV28
ASRYDRVVGELF
>TRBJ1-6|16|TRBV27
ASSLGLGVSSYNSPLH
>TRBJ2-5|11|TRBV28
ASSLPDQETQY
>TRBJ1-4|12|TRBV6-6
ASSTDSSREKLF
>TRBJ1-2|10|TRBV12-3/TRBV12-4
ASSQTGDGYT
>TRBJ2-1|13|TRBV7-7
ASSLGGGGHNEQF
>TRBJ1-1|12|TRBV7-2
ASTDGGGGTEAF
>TRBJ2-7|12|TRBV7-2
ASSPAGVSYEQY
>TRBJ2-7|14|TRBV7-2
ASSSLGQGGGYEQY
>TRBJ2-2|12|TRBV12-3/TRBV12-4
AAKQGANTGELF
>TRBJ2-1|12|TRBV4-1
ASRSGQGHNEQF
>TRBJ1-5|12|TRBV6-6
ASSPRRGNQPQH
>TRBJ2-5|14|TRBV9
ASSAGAGRYQETQY
>TRBJ2-5|15|TRBV2
ASSEGTSGRAWETQY
>TRBJ2-1|13|TRBV18
ASSPPVGGDNEQF
>TRBJ2-1|13|TRBV7-8
ASSLVAGTGGKQF
>TRBJ2-7|13|TRBV7-2
ASSLDFGRKHEQY
>TRBJ2-6|12|TRBV2
ASRSGYGANVLT
>TRBJ2-1|14|TRBV24-1
ATSDFGGSSYNEQF
>TRBJ2-1|11|TRBV19
ASSIAFSGEQF
>TRBJ2-3|16|TRBV18
ASSPPPDGGRNGLTQY
>TRBJ2-1|14|TRBV24-1
ATSHTGRGSYNEQF
>TRBJ2-7|12|TRBV20-1
SVRSRGVKGEQY